Reported below is one T cell receptor beta chain. This record belongs to a study of cytomegalovirus exposure and HLA in healthy donors. The CDR3 is made up of 13 amino acids. CDR1 and CDR2 (germline): SGHTS, YDEGEE. V was shortened by 4 bases and J by 8 bases, with 15 bases between the two germline ends. Vbeta (60) and Jbeta (13) primers were used in the PCR. TCRdb's copy holds only in-frame clones and misses some; the assay was immunoSEQ multiplex PCR. The table has 150,000 to 190,000 clones, around 75% seen once. This chain connects TRBV5-8 to TRBJ1-2; D is ambiguous. The TCR originated in a man between 18 and 29 years old in good health and CMV-seronegative. What was sequenced was PBMCs. This chain's CDR3 is CASSLDPTGGYTF. The CDR3 DNA reads as TGTGCCAGCAGCCTGGACCCTACGGGGGGCTACACCTTC. Supplemented by reference TRBV5-8 and TRBJ1-2, the full variable domain reads EAGVTQSPTHLIKTRGQQATLRCSPISGHTSVYWYQQALGLGLQFLLWYDEGEERNRGNFPPRFSGRQFPNYSSELNVNALELEDSALYLCASSLDPTGGYTFGSGTRLTVV.